These 29 T cell receptor beta chains share one sample of origin, sequenced in a study of cytomegalovirus exposure and HLA in healthy donors. Primers for the PCR totalled 60 Vbeta and 13 Jbeta. The table came from immunoSEQ multiplex PCR; TCRdb's copy has only in-frame clones and leaves some out. The repertoire table contains 45,000 to 60,000 clones. The specimen was PBMCs. All receptors come from a woman aged 40 to 50 in good health and CMV-seronegative.

V gene TRBV7-2 combines with J gene TRBJ2-1; 9 bases are a match to TRBD2. Germline loops: CDR1 SGHTA, CDR2 FQGNSA. After removal of 1 base from V and 5 bases from J, the junction contained 3 bases not matched to a gene. CDR3 size: 15 residues. This CDR3 is CASSLDLAGNNEQFF. The CDR3 DNA is TGTGCCAGCAGCTTAGACCTAGCGGGGAACAATGAGCAGTTCTTC.

The rearrangement links TRBV21-1 to TRBJ1-6. TRBV21-1 is recorded as a pseudogene. This CDR3 is built from 16 residues. Here the CDR3 reads CASSKYERSYNSPLHF. In DNA form, the CDR3 reads TGTGCCAGCAGCAAATACGAGAGGAGTTATAATTCACCCCTCCACTTT.

The CDR3 DNA is TGTGCCACCAGCAGAGAACAGCGGGGGCACACAGATACGCAGTATTTT. Translated, it gives CATSREQRGHTDTQYF. V gene TRBV15 combines with J gene TRBJ2-3, with 8 bases aligning to TRBD2. The CDR3 has 16 residues. Trimming cost V 0 bases and J 2 bases; bases outside gene matches: 4. CDR1 LNHNV and CDR2 YYDKDF come from the germline V gene (reference sequence).

The chain recombines TRBV10-3 with TRBJ2-7, with D tentatively TRBD1 (7 bases). V lost 6 bases, J lost 0 bases, and 15 bases lay in between. The CDR3 spans 15 residues. Germline values: CDR1 ENHRY, CDR2 SYGVKD. The CDR3 DNA follows: TGTGCCATCAGCTCAGGGGGGATGACCTCCTACGAGCAGTACTTC. This gives the protein CAISSGGMTSYEQYF.

This chain links TRBV29-1 with TRBJ1-4; no clear D. V was shortened by 7 bases and J by 8 bases, with 23 bases between the two germline ends. The CDR3 is 15 residues long. CDR1 is SQVTM, CDR2 ANQGSEA, per germline. The CDR3, as DNA: TGCAGCGCCAGAGTCGGGAATAGAGGAAGCGAAAAACTGTTTTTT. As protein: CSARVGNRGSEKLFF.

The rearrangement joins TRBV13 to TRBJ2-1; D call uncertain. The CDR3 contains 13 residues. Trimming shortened V by 5 bases and J by 4 bases, and 9 bases separated the two germline ends. Germline V gives CDR1 PRHDT, CDR2 FYEKMQ (reference sequence). This chain's CDR3 is CASSPRVYNEQFF. The CDR3 DNA reads as TGTGCCAGCAGCCCCCGGGTTTACAATGAGCAGTTCTTC.

This chain uses TRBV7-2 with TRBJ1-4; possible D gene TRBD1, 5 bases. This CDR3 spans 11 amino acids. V lost 5 bases and J lost 10, with 8 bases in between. Germline CDR1 is SGHTA and CDR2 is FQGNSA. CDR3 nucleotides: TGTGCCAGCAGCCTTCAGGGAAAACTGTTTTTT. This encodes CASSLQGKLFF. Using reference TRBV7-2 and TRBJ1-4 for the parts outside the CDR3, the full variable domain is GAGVSQSPSNKVTEKGKDVELRCDPISGHTALYWYRQSLGQGLEFLIYFQGNSAPDKSGLPSDRFSAERTGGSVSTLTIQRTQQEDSAVYLCASSLQGKLFFGSGTQLSVL.

V gene TRBV4-1 combines with J gene TRBJ2-1; 7 nucleotides agree with TRBD1. CDR1 is MGHRA, CDR2 YSYEKL, per germline. J was trimmed by 2 bases and V by 6 bases; bases with no gene match: 10. There are 16 residues in the CDR3. In nucleotides, the CDR3 is TGCGCCAGCAGTCTTGAGGCAGGGGGACCCTACAATGAGCAGTTCTTC. Translation gives CASSLEAGGPYNEQFF.

The gene calls are TRBV6-6 and TRBJ2-7; no clear D. V was pared by 0 bases and J by 6 bases, with 12 bases between. The germline V gene encodes CDR1 MNHNY and CDR2 SVGAGI (reference sequence). The CDR3 contains 14 residues. The CDR3 is CASSYSTARSEQYF. The CDR3 DNA is TGTGCCAGCAGTTACTCGACTGCTCGGTCCGAGCAGTACTTC.

Details on this clone: Other DNA sequences in this specimen translate into the identical CDR3. This rearrangement joins TRBV6-4 to TRBJ1-6; 8 bases map to TRBD1. The CDR3 sequence is 16 residues long. Losses at the gene ends were 4 bases for V and 5 bases for J; bases not matched to a gene: 7. Per germline, CDR1 MRHNA and CDR2 SNTAGT. The CDR3 loop is CASSARTGNDNSPLHF. For the CDR3, the DNA is TGTGCCAGCAGTGCCCGGACAGGGAACGATAATTCACCCCTCCACTTT.

The genes are TRBV29-1 and TRBJ2-7; 9 nucleotides line up with TRBD2. There are 16 residues in the CDR3. With V trimmed by 0 bases and J by 2 bases, 8 bases remained unmatched. Germline-derived CDR1 and CDR2 are SQVTM and ANQGSEA. CDR3 in amino acids: CSVEELAGGPPYEQYF. The DNA for the CDR3 is TGCAGCGTTGAAGAACTGGCGGGAGGGCCCCCCTACGAGCAGTACTTC.

The rearrangement uses TRBV28 and TRBJ2-1; D remains unclear. This CDR3 region has 15 residues. Trimming stripped 7 bases from V and 8 bases from J, with 21 bases between. Germline values: CDR1 MDHEN, CDR2 SYDVKM. Written as DNA, the CDR3 is TGTGCCAGCAAGTCCAAGGATCGACCCCGGGATGAGCAGTTCTTC. Translating it yields CASKSKDRPRDEQFF.

V usage is TRBV18 and J usage is TRBJ2-7; D might be TRBD1 (5 bases). This CDR3 has 15 residues. Trimming took off 6 bases at V and 3 bases at J, with 18 bases between the two ends. The germline CDR1 and CDR2 sequences are KGHSH and LQKENI. CDR3 nucleotides: TGTGCCAGCTCTACCACCCCAGGGATCGACTACGAGCAGTACTTC. This sequence encodes CASSTTPGIDYEQYF. Full variable domain (remainder filled in from reference TRBV18 and TRBJ2-7): NAGVMQNPRHLVRRRGQEARLRCSPMKGHSHVYWYRQLPEEGLKFMVYLQKENIIDESGMPKERFSAEFPKEGPSILRIQQVVRGDSAAYFCASSTTPGIDYEQYFGPGTRLTVT.

The V and J genes are TRBV6-5 and TRBJ1-2, with 8 positions matching TRBD1. Germline trimming cut 4 bases from V and 1 base from J; bases unmatched to any gene: 5. Germline CDR1 and CDR2: MNHEY and SVGAGI. This CDR3 comprises 15 residues. CDR3: CASSSRTGSNYGYTF. Here the CDR3 DNA reads TGTGCCAGCAGTTCTAGGACAGGGAGTAACTATGGCTACACCTTC.

The chain combines TRBV28 with TRBJ1-2; TRBD1 matches 10 bases. The CDR3 is 18 residues long. Germline CDR1 reads MDHEN; CDR2 reads SYDVKM. V lost 4 bases to trimming and J lost 1 base; unmatched junction nucleotides: 12. CDR3 amino acids: CASSSLPTGGRHNYGYTF. CDR3 DNA sequence: TGTGCCAGCAGTTCCCTTCCGACAGGGGGCCGGCATAACTATGGCTACACCTTC.

The chain's CDR3 is CASSLRQGENTEAFF. The CDR3 DNA is TGCGCCAGCAGCTTACGACAGGGGGAGAACACTGAAGCTTTCTTT. The chain has TRBV5-1 and TRBJ1-1, with TRBD1 matching over 9 bases. The germline V gene has CDR1 SGHRS and CDR2 YFSETQ. J gave up 1 base and V 2 bases, and 3 bases lay outside the gene matches. The CDR3 contains 15 residues.

The V gene is TRBV4-2, the J gene TRBJ2-5, with 9 bases lining up with TRBD2. CDR3 size: 15 residues. V lost 0 bases to trimming and J lost 11 bases; unmatched junction nucleotides: 10. The germline V gene encodes CDR1 LGHNA and CDR2 YNFKEQ. DNA of the CDR3: TGTGCCAGCAGCCAAGATTGGCTAGCGGGGATTGAGCAGTACTTC. Amino acid sequence: CASSQDWLAGIEQYF.

V gene TRBV6-6 combines with J gene TRBJ2-1; D gene unclear. The germline V gene has CDR1 MNHNY and CDR2 SVGAGI (reference sequence). Deletions cut 4 bases from V and 15 bases from J, with 19 bases between. The CDR3 length is 13 residues. The CDR3: CASSSPTWAHMFF. CDR3 sequence (DNA): TGTGCCAGCAGTTCCCCAACCTGGGCCCATATGTTCTTC.

The chain links TRBV18 to TRBJ1-5; TRBD1 agrees at 8 bases. The CDR3 is 17 amino acids. Germline values: CDR1 KGHSH, CDR2 LQKENI. V was clipped by 3 bases and J by 0 bases; unmatched bases: 7. This CDR3 is CASSPGQASDSNQPQHF. The CDR3 nucleotides read TGTGCCAGCTCACCGGGACAGGCCTCGGATAGCAATCAGCCCCAGCATTTT. The full variable domain, completed using reference TRBV18 and TRBJ1-5, is NAGVMQNPRHLVRRRGQEARLRCSPMKGHSHVYWYRQLPEEGLKFMVYLQKENIIDESGMPKERFSAEFPKEGPSILRIQQVVRGDSAAYFCASSPGQASDSNQPQHFGDGTRLSIL.

The rearrangement joins TRBV4-3 to TRBJ2-1, with D possibly being TRBD2 (6 bases). The germline V and J ends were trimmed by 0 bases and 2 bases, with 17 bases remaining between them. Germline-derived CDR1 and CDR2 are LGHNA and YSLEER. The CDR3 is made up of 18 amino acids. The CDR3 region has the DNA TGCGCCAGCAGCCAAGATTGGGGACTCGGGGGAACCTACAATGAGCAGTTCTTC. As protein: CASSQDWGLGGTYNEQFF.

This rearrangement joins TRBV6-4 to TRBJ2-1, with 8 bases matching TRBD2. Unmatched junction bases numbered 2, after V lost 2 bases and J lost 2 bases. This CDR3 contains 15 residues. Germline V lookup: CDR1 MRHNA, CDR2 SNTAGT. The CDR3 bases are TGTGCCAGCAGTGACCGAGCGGGAGCCTACAATGAGCAGTTCTTC. Encoded protein: CASSDRAGAYNEQFF.

The chain couples TRBV4-3 to TRBJ1-2; 8 nucleotides match TRBD1. Germline values: CDR1 LGHNA, CDR2 YSLEER. V was clipped by 5 bases and J by 7 bases; unmatched bases: 3. CDR3 length: 12 residues. The DNA for the CDR3 is TGCGCCAGCAGCTTGGACAGGGCTGGCTACACCTTC. Translated: CASSLDRAGYTF.

This chain joins TRBV7-8 and TRBJ2-1; 7 bases map to TRBD2. This CDR3 comprises 15 residues. Germline CDR1 SGHVS, CDR2 FQNEAQ. The ends lost 3 bases at V and 8 bases at J; junction bases unmatched: 10. The CDR3 DNA follows: TGTGCCAGCAGCTTCGTGGGCGGGAGCTGGGATGAGCAGTTCTTC. Residues: CASSFVGGSWDEQFF.

This chain links TRBV19 with TRBJ1-3, with 7 bases matching TRBD1. After removal of 7 bases from V and 1 base from J, the junction contained 7 bases not matched to a gene. CDR1 is LNHDA and CDR2 is SQIVND in the germline V gene (reference sequence). The CDR3 runs to 15 residues. The CDR3 DNA reads TGTGCCAGTAAAAAGGGGGCCCTGTCTGGAAACACCATATATTTT. Its translation is CASKKGALSGNTIYF.

The J gene is TRBJ2-3, the V gene TRBV2; maybe TRBD2 (5 bases). From germline, CDR1 is SNHLY and CDR2 FYNNEI. The CDR3 runs to 16 residues. Trimming removed 2 bases at V and 3 bases at J, with 15 bases between. CDR3 coding DNA: TGTGCCAGCAGTGAATCGGGAACTAGACGAACAGATACGCAGTATTTT. As protein: CASSESGTRRTDTQYF.

The chain carries TRBV7-9 and TRBJ1-1; tentatively, D is TRBD1 (6 bases). This CDR3 spans 14 amino acids. V was cut by 5 bases and J by 9 bases, with 19 bases left in between. Germline assignment: CDR1 SEHNR and CDR2 FQNEAQ (reference sequence). Written as DNA, the CDR3 is TGTGCCAGCAGCCCGGAAGGGGGGGGGACTCAAGCTTTCTTT. Protein sequence: CASSPEGGGTQAFF.

The chain is built from TRBV2 and TRBJ1-2; no definite D call. Germline V gene sequence: CDR1 SNHLY, CDR2 FYNNEI. V lost 0 bases, J lost 4 bases, and 6 bases lay in between. The CDR3 covers 13 residues. CDR3 nucleotide sequence: TGTGCCAGCAGTGAAGCGGGCCTCTATGGCTACACCTTC. It codes for CASSEAGLYGYTF.

The chain links TRBV25-1 to TRBJ1-2, with D possibly being TRBD1 (5 bases). Trimming took 6 bases from V and 7 from J, leaving 21 bases between them. This CDR3 has 15 amino acids. Germline CDR1 MGHDK, CDR2 SYGVNS. The chain's CDR3 is CASSDPGPAAGGYTF. Written as DNA, the CDR3 is TGTGCCAGCAGCGATCCGGGACCCGCAGCGGGTGGCTACACCTTC.

The V call is TRBV28, the J call TRBJ1-1, with TRBD1 matching 7 bases. This CDR3 region has 15 residues. The V segment lost 6 bases and the J segment 2 bases; nucleotides outside the gene matches: 9. Germline V lookup: CDR1 MDHEN, CDR2 SYDVKM. The CDR3 bases are TGTGCCAGCAGCTTGGTGGACAGGTTTAACACTGAAGCTTTCTTT. Protein: CASSLVDRFNTEAFF.